The present T cell receptor beta chain was sequenced within a study of radiation and T cells in renal cell carcinoma. Study-wide results and caveats: From baseline, blood top tumor clonotypes peaked at 2 weeks post-radiation.

Trimming pared 5 bases from V and 1 base from J, leaving 8 bases between. CDR1 is SGHVS and CDR2 is FNYEAQ in the germline V gene. This CDR3 has 13 amino acids. For this clone: Its specificity is unknown.

TCRdb's table, derived via immunoSEQ multiplex PCR, lists solely in-frame clones and lacks some. The sample records about 130,000 clones, roughly 88% being singletons. Documented time point: baseline pretreatment blood. Sample treatment: 15 Gy SBRT to primary tumor, nephrectomy 4 weeks later. Blood was sampled at baseline, 2 weeks and 4 weeks after SBRT. This renal cell carcinoma was of the clear cell type. The receptor comes from a woman aged 45 to 65 with renal cell carcinoma. The material sequenced was blood, taken from a patient whose treatment included radiotherapy and nephrectomy. The chain uses TRBV7-6 and TRBJ1-1; the D gene is possibly TRBD1 (6 bases). The CDR3 protein is CASSQQGNTEAFF. CDR3 nucleotide sequence: TGTGCCAGCAGCCAACAGGGGAACACTGAAGCTTTCTTT.